The clone carrying this T cell receptor beta chain was seen only a few times. Its cognate antigen is unknown. Losses at the gene ends were 4 bases for V and 6 bases for J; bases not matched to a gene: 3. The CDR3 is made up of 14 amino acids. The germline V gene has CDR1 SGHRS and CDR2 YFSETQ. CD4+ T cells were isolated after around 9 days of culture. Nucleocapsid antibodies stayed negative before and after vaccination, showing no earlier SARS-CoV-2 infection. Using immunoSEQ multiplex PCR, the repertoire was profiled, and TCRdb retains in-frame clones only, with some absent. Among 25,000 to 30,000 clones listed, less than 75% were seen once. The record originates from a study of vaccination effects on CD4 cells after COVID-19. In the study overall: Either the BNT162b2 or mRNA-1273 vaccine was given to participants in two doses.

This material consisted of CD4+ T cells from PBMCs cultured without peptide, taken before COVID-19 vaccination. The clonotype was recovered from a human donor who received a COVID-19 vaccine. The chain employs TRBV5-1 and TRBJ2-2; 10 bases fit TRBD1. The CDR3 DNA reads TGCGCCAGCAGCGACGGACAGGGGGCCGGGGAGCTGTTTTTT. Its protein product is CASSDGQGAGELFF.